The 29 T cell receptor beta chains below all came from one sample that was sequenced in a study of T cell repertoires in cytomegalovirus infection. TCRdb reprocessed the reads with MiXCR, giving one entry per CDR3 protein. Here the sample spans hundreds of thousands of distinct CDR3 sequences, roughly a tenth being singletons. The specimen sequenced was PBMCs. All receptors come from a human donor in good health (CMV status not recorded). Some clones in this sample may be carry-over from other donors' samples.

Many counts were recorded for this clonotype. V usage is TRBV7-2 and J usage is TRBJ2-5; TRBD2 aligns across 8 bases. Unmatched junction bases numbered 9, after V lost 4 bases and J lost 5 bases. Germline V lookup: CDR1 SGHTA, CDR2 FQGNSA. The CDR3 runs 15 residues. As DNA, the CDR3 is TGTGCCAGCAGCTCCTTCGGGGGGGGCACCGAGACCCAGTACTTC. It yields the protein CASSSFGGGTETQYF.

At least ten counts were recorded for this clonotype. V and J are TRBV15 and TRBJ2-3, with a tentative D call TRBD1 (6 bases). With 3 bases removed from V and 7 bases from J, the gap between germline ends came to 17 bases. CDR3 length: 15 residues. The germline V gene has CDR1 LNHNV and CDR2 YYDKDF (reference sequence). DNA for the CDR3: TGTGCCACCAGCAGGGGGGACAACTCTGGAAATACGCAGTATTTT. Amino acids: CATSRGDNSGNTQYF.

This clonotype was seen many times. The gene calls are TRBV7-2 and TRBJ2-6; no reliable D call. The CDR3 consists of 13 residues. Trimming pared 1 base from V and 4 bases from J, leaving 2 bases between. Germline V lookup: CDR1 SGHTA, CDR2 FQGNSA. The DNA of the CDR3 is TGTGCCAGCAGCTTAGGAGGGGCCAACGTCCTGACTTTC. It encodes CASSLGGANVLTF.

This clonotype was detected ten times or more. The chain combines TRBV7-2 with TRBJ2-7; D gene uncertain. The V and J ends lost 3 bases and 5 bases respectively, with 11 bases between them. The germline V gene encodes CDR1 SGHTA and CDR2 FQGNSA. This CDR3 contains 13 residues. The DNA for the CDR3 is TGTGCCAGCAGCTTGGGTCCGAAGAACGAGCAGTACGTC. Translated: CASSLGPKNEQYV.

This clonotype appeared many times. The CDR3 DNA is TGCAGTGCTAGGGGAGACAGGGGATCCTACGGCTACACCTTC. As protein: CSARGDRGSYGYTF. The chain uses TRBV20-1 and TRBJ1-2, with 8 nucleotides matching TRBD1. Germline V gives CDR1 DFQATT, CDR2 SNEGSKA (reference sequence). CDR3 size: 14 residues. The V segment lost 3 bases and the J segment 8 bases; nucleotides outside the gene matches: 11.

This clonotype was seen at least ten times. This chain connects TRBV28 to TRBJ1-2; D not resolved. Per the germline V gene, CDR1 is MDHEN and CDR2 is SYDVKM. The CDR3 extends over 12 amino acids. Trimming left V 5 bases short and J 4 bases short, with 8 bases between. CDR3 DNA sequence: TGTGCCAGCAGTCCCTCCTCCTATGGCTACACCTTC. Its translation: CASSPSSYGYTF.

This clonotype came up many times. The J gene is TRBJ1-3, the V gene TRBV28, with TRBD1 identical over 7 bases. In germline, CDR1 is MDHEN, CDR2 SYDVKM. The CDR3 is made up of 15 amino acids. V lost 6 bases to trimming and J lost 0 bases; unmatched junction nucleotides: 5. The CDR3: CASRSGTASGNTIYF. The CDR3 coding sequence is TGTGCCAGCAGGTCCGGGACAGCCTCTGGAAACACCATATATTTT.

This rearrangement joins TRBV18 to TRBJ1-1; 12 bases are a match to TRBD1. CDR1 and CDR2 from the germline V gene are KGHSH and LQKENI. The CDR3 covers 18 residues. V was pared by 6 bases and J by 2 bases, with 13 bases of the junction left unmatched. The CDR3 loop reads CASSQGDRGQWGNTEAFF. CDR3 DNA sequence: TGTGCCAGCTCTCAAGGGGACAGGGGGCAGTGGGGAAACACTGAAGCTTTCTTT.

In this sample, this clonotype turned up many times. J is TRBJ2-1 and V is TRBV4-2; no reliable D call. Trimming shortened V by 0 bases and J by 8 bases, and 8 bases separated the two germline ends. The CDR3 consists of 13 residues. The germline CDR1 and CDR2 sequences are LGHNA and YNFKEQ. CDR3 residues: CASSQDTSYEQFF. CDR3 DNA sequence: TGTGCCAGCAGCCAAGATACGTCCTATGAGCAGTTCTTC.

The sample holds many counts of this clonotype. The chain combines TRBV2 with TRBJ2-1; 8 bases fit TRBD2. Germline CDR1 reads SNHLY; CDR2 reads FYNNEI. Unmatched junction bases numbered 6, after V lost 4 bases and J lost 4 bases. The CDR3 consists of 15 residues. The CDR3 DNA sequence: TGTGCCAGCAGTGCTACGGGGGGGCATTACAATGAGCAGTTCTTC. This sequence encodes CASSATGGHYNEQFF.

Here the CDR3 DNA reads TGCGCCAGCAGCCAAATCTCTGGCTCCTTAACTGAAGCTTTCTTT. Translating gives CASSQISGSLTEAFF. The chain links TRBV4-1 to TRBJ1-1; no reliable D call. CDR1 is MGHRA and CDR2 is YSYEKL in the germline V gene. CDR3 length equals 15 residues. Trimming pared 2 bases from V and 5 bases from J, leaving 15 bases between.

This sequence joins TRBV7-2 and TRBJ1-2, with D possibly TRBD1 on 5 matching bases. Trimming took 1 base from V and 6 from J, leaving 15 bases between them. From germline, CDR1 is SGHTA and CDR2 FQGNSA. There are 15 residues in the CDR3. CDR3 in amino acids: CASSLGPPGMHGYTF. CDR3 nucleotide sequence: TGTGCCAGCAGCTTAGGACCGCCAGGGATGCATGGCTACACCTTC.

This clonotype was picked up many times. The chain employs TRBV7-2 and TRBJ2-1; possibly TRBD1 or TRBD2 for D (5 bases each). This CDR3 contains 14 residues. Trimming took off 0 bases at V and 2 bases at J, with 5 bases between the two ends. Germline V lookup: CDR1 SGHTA, CDR2 FQGNSA. In nucleotides, the CDR3 is TGTGCCAGCAGCTTAGCGGGGGCCTACAATGAGCAGTTCTTC. Translating it yields CASSLAGAYNEQFF.

This clonotype was counted many times. The chain recombines TRBV6-2 or TRBV6-3 with TRBJ2-7; a possible D gene is TRBD2 (7 bases). Germline V gene sequence: CDR1 MNHEY, CDR2 SVGEGT. The ends were cut back, 2 bases at V and 7 bases at J, with 18 bases in the middle. This CDR3 has 15 residues. The CDR3 loop is CASSYAGATRGEQYV. The CDR3 DNA reads as TGTGCCAGCAGTTACGCGGGGGCTACGCGGGGAGAGCAGTACGTC.

There are many counts of this clonotype. The J gene is TRBJ2-1, the V gene TRBV28; 9 nucleotides match TRBD2. J gave up 8 bases and V 3 bases, and 8 bases lay outside the gene matches. Germline assignment: CDR1 MDHEN and CDR2 SYDVKM. There are 15 residues in the CDR3. CDR3 sequence reads: CASSLPAGGHYEQFF. The CDR3 DNA follows: TGTGCCAGCAGTTTGCCGGCGGGGGGGCACTATGAGCAGTTCTTC.

This clonotype came up many times. The rearrangement uses TRBV6-5 and TRBJ1-6; 9 nucleotides agree with TRBD1. Germline V gene sequence: CDR1 MNHEY, CDR2 SVGAGI. CDR3 length: 15 amino acids. V was clipped by 2 bases and J by 8 bases; unmatched bases: 4. CDR3 nucleotide sequence: TGTGCCAGCAGTTACCGGGGACAGGGCGATTCACCCCTCCACTTT. Protein product: CASSYRGQGDSPLHF.

This clonotype occurred many times. The chain has TRBV4-1 and TRBJ2-1; TRBD1 matches 7 bases. CDR1 MGHRA and CDR2 YSYEKL come from the germline V gene. This CDR3 contains 14 residues. The J segment lost 5 bases and the V segment lost 6 bases, leaving 7 bases of the junction unmatched. The CDR3 DNA is TGCGCCAGCAGTCCGGGACAGCTTAACAATGAGCAGTTCTTC. This sequence encodes CASSPGQLNNEQFF.

This clonotype was counted at least ten times. The chain recombines TRBV7-2 with TRBJ2-7; a possible D gene is TRBD2 (7 bases). Germline V gene data show CDR1 as SGHTA and CDR2 as FQGNSA. The V gene lost 5 bases and the J gene lost 2 bases, with 13 bases spanning the gap. This CDR3 is built from 14 residues. The CDR3 DNA sequence: TGTGCCAGCAGCCAGAGGGGGGGGGCCTACGAGCAGTACTTC. It yields the protein CASSQRGGAYEQYF.

This clonotype showed up many times. The CDR3: CAISGTVGANVLTF. CDR3 DNA: TGTGCCATCAGTGGGACAGTCGGGGCCAACGTCCTGACTTTC. The gene calls are TRBV10-3 and TRBJ2-6; possibly TRBD1 for D (6 bases). The CDR3 totals 14 residues. The V end was cut by 4 bases, the J end by 4 bases, with 8 bases between. In germline, CDR1 is ENHRY, CDR2 SYGVKD.

Note on this clonotype: Since a much larger clone is just one base distant, this may be a read error. The chain combines TRBV2 with TRBJ1-2; TRBD1 agrees at 7 bases. CDR3 length: 14 amino acids. The germline CDR1 and CDR2 sequences are SNHLY and FYNNEI. In nucleotides, the CDR3 is TGTGCCAGCAGTGGACAAACAGGGGTTGATGGCTACGCCTTC. Its protein is CASSGQTGVDGYAF.

The CDR3 reads CASSFGDTRNTGELFF. The CDR3 nucleotides are TGCGCCAGCAGCTTTGGGGACACACGTAACACCGGGGAGCTGTTTTTT. The chain links TRBV5-1 to TRBJ2-2; D is perhaps TRBD1 (6 bases). The germline V gene encodes CDR1 SGHRS and CDR2 YFSETQ. The CDR3 is 16 amino acids. V shed 2 bases and J shed 2 bases, with 13 bases lying between them.

This clonotype has at least ten counts. The rearrangement links TRBV28 to TRBJ2-1; D is unresolved. Trimming shortened V by 2 bases and J by 9 bases, and 11 bases separated the two germline ends. CDR1 MDHEN and CDR2 SYDVKM come from the germline V gene. CDR3 size: 13 residues. The CDR3 spells CASSLQSIGEQFF. The CDR3, as DNA: TGTGCCAGCAGTTTACAGTCGATTGGTGAGCAGTTCTTC. The full variable domain, completed using reference TRBV28 and TRBJ2-1, is DVKVTQSSRYLVKRTGEKVFLECVQDMDHENMFWYRQDPGLGLRLIYFSYDVKMKEKGDIPEGYSVSREKKERFSLILESASTNQTSMYLCASSLQSIGEQFFGPGTRLTVL.

This clonotype was seen repeatedly, ten times or more. V gene TRBV20-1 combines with J gene TRBJ1-5; weak D call: TRBD1 (6 bases). Per germline, CDR1 DFQATT and CDR2 SNEGSKA (reference sequence). Deletions cut 6 bases from V and 1 base from J, with 10 bases between. The CDR3 is 13 residues long. The CDR3 bases are TGCAGTGCACTAGGACAGAGCAATCAGCCCCAGCATTTT. Its protein product is CSALGQSNQPQHF.

This clonotype showed up many times. V and J are TRBV7-2 and TRBJ1-5; D is possibly TRBD1 (5 bases). The V end was cut by 1 base, the J end by 2 bases, with 12 bases between. Germline V gene sequence: CDR1 SGHTA, CDR2 FQGNSA. This CDR3 has 16 amino acids. The CDR3 sequence: CASSLDTGPGNQPQHF. The CDR3 DNA is TGTGCCAGCAGCTTAGACACAGGCCCCGGCAATCAGCCCCAGCATTTT.

This clonotype was seen repeatedly, ten times or more. CDR3 loop: CASSLYNPPPGGTTGELFF. In DNA form, the CDR3 reads TGTGCCAGCAGTTTATATAACCCCCCACCGGGGGGAACCACCGGGGAGCTGTTTTTT. This chain joins TRBV28 and TRBJ2-2; 7 bases fit TRBD2. V lost 1 base to trimming and J lost 4 bases; unmatched junction nucleotides: 15. Germline CDR1 is MDHEN and CDR2 is SYDVKM. This CDR3 region has 19 residues. The entire variable domain, with the rest obtained from reference TRBV28 and TRBJ2-2, is as follows: DVKVTQSSRYLVKRTGEKVFLECVQDMDHENMFWYRQDPGLGLRLIYFSYDVKMKEKGDIPEGYSVSREKKERFSLILESASTNQTSMYLCASSLYNPPPGGTTGELFFGEGSRLTVL.

The table lists this clonotype with many counts. The chain is built from TRBV6-2 or TRBV6-3 and TRBJ1-1; D is unclear. The V and J ends lost 0 bases and 4 bases respectively, with 12 bases between them. The germline V gene has CDR1 MNHEY and CDR2 SVGEGT. The CDR3 is made up of 15 amino acids. CDR3 nucleotides: TGTGCCAGCAGTTACTCTCGGCGCATGGGCACTGAAGCTTTCTTT. This codes for CASSYSRRMGTEAFF.

This clonotype was detected ten times or more. The rearrangement links TRBV3-1 to TRBJ1-4; D gene unclear. Per the germline V gene, CDR1 is LGHDT and CDR2 is YNNKEL (reference sequence). V dropped 2 bases and J dropped 8 bases, with 15 bases sitting between them. The CDR3 sequence is 15 residues long. In nucleotides, the CDR3 is TGTGCCAGCAGCCAAATAAAGGACGGAGCGGAAAAACTGTTTTTT. Amino acids: CASSQIKDGAEKLFF. Using reference TRBV3-1 and TRBJ1-4 for the parts outside the CDR3, the full variable domain is DTAVSQTPKYLVTQMGNDKSIKCEQNLGHDTMYWYKQDSKKFLKIMFSYNNKELIINETVPNRFSPKSPDKAHLNLHINSLELGDSAVYFCASSQIKDGAEKLFFGSGTQLSVL.

This clonotype came up many times. The J gene is TRBJ1-1, the V gene TRBV7-2; the D gene is possibly TRBD1 (6 bases). Germline V CDR1 and CDR2: SGHTA, FQGNSA. The V end was cut by 2 bases, the J end by 3 bases, with 16 bases between. There are 16 residues in the CDR3. CDR3 in amino acids: CASSLLMGGADTEAFF. Here the CDR3 DNA reads TGTGCCAGCAGCTTACTTATGGGGGGCGCGGACACTGAAGCTTTCTTT.

This chain joins TRBV29-1 and TRBJ2-7, with 8 nucleotides matching TRBD1. J was trimmed by 3 bases and V by 7 bases; bases with no gene match: 8. The CDR3 is made up of 13 amino acids. Germline values: CDR1 SQVTM, CDR2 ANQGSEA. The CDR3 DNA reads as TGCAGCGGGATGGACAGGGTGGGCTACGAGCAGTACGTC. Translation gives CSGMDRVGYEQYV.